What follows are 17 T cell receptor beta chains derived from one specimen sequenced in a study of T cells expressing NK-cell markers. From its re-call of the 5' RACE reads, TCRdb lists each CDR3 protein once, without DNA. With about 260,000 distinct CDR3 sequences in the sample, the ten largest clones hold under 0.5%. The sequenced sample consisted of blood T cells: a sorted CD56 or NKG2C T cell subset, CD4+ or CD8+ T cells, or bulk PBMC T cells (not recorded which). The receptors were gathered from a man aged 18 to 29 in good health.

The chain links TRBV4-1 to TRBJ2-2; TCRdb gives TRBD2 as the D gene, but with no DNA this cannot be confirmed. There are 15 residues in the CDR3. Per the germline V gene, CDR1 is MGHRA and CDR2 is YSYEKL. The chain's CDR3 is CASRVLGGAPGELFF.

The CDR3: CSVELVYTEAFF. This chain connects TRBV29-1 to TRBJ1-1. The CDR3 contains 12 residues. Per the germline V gene, CDR1 is SQVTM and CDR2 is ANQGSEA.

CDR3 residues: CSAGTQIGADTQYF. The chain recombines TRBV29-1 with TRBJ2-3. The germline V gene encodes CDR1 SQVTM and CDR2 ANQGSEA. This CDR3 is built from 14 residues.

The CDR3 reads CASSLASGGPPVWTF. V is TRBV5-1 and J is TRBJ1-2; TCRdb names TRBD1, which stays unverified in the absence of DNA. The CDR3 extends over 15 amino acids. Germline CDR1 SGHRS, CDR2 YFSETQ.

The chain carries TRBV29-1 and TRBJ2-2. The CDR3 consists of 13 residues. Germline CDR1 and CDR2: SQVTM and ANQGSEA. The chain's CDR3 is CSVQVSTTGELFF.

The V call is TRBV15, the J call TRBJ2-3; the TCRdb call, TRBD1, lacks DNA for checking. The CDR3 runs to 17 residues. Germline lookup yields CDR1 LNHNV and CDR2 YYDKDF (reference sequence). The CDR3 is CATSNPGWPGVLDTQYF. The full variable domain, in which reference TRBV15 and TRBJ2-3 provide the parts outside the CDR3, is DAMVIQNPRYQVTQFGKPVTLSCSQTLNHNVMYWYQQKSSQAPKLLFHYYDKDFNNEADTPDNFQSRRPNTSFCFLDIRSPGLGDTAMYLCATSNPGWPGVLDTQYFGPGTRLTVL.

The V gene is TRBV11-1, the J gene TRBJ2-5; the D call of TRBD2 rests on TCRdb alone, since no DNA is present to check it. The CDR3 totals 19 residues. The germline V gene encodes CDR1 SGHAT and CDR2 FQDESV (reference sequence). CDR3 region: CASSLPGTSGRMGQETQYF.

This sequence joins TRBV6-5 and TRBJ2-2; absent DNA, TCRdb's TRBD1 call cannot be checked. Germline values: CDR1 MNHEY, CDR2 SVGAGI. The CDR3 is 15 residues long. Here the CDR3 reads CASSYFTGATGELFF.

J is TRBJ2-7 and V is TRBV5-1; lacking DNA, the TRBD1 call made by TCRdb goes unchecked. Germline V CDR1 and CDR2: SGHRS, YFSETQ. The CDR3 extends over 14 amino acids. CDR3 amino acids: CASSFGTGKYEQYF.

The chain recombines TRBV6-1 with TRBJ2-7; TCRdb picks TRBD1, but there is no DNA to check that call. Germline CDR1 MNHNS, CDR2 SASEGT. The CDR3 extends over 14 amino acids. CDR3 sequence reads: CASRPGQGAYEQYF.

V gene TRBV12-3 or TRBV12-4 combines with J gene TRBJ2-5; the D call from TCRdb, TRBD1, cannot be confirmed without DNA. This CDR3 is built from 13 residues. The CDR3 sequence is CASRRDRQETQYF.

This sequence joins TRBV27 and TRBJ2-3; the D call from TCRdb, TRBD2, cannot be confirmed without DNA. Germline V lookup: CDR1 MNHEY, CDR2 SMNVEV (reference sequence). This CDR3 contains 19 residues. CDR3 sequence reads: CASSRQASGRFGRTDTQYF.

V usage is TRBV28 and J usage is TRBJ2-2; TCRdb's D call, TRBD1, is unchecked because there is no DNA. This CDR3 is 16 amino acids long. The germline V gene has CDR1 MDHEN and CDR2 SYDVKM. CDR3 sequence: CASSLSGHPVTGELFF.

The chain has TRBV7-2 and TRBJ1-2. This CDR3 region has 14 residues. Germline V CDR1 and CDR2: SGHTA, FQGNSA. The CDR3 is CASSLALANYGYTF.

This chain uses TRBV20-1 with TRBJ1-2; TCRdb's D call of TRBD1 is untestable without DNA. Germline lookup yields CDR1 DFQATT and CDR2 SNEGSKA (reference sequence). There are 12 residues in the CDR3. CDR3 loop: CSAPLGRGGYTF.

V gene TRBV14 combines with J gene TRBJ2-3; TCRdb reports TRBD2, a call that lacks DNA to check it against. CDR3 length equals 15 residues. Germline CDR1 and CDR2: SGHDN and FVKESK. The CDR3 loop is CASSQEMALRDTQYF.

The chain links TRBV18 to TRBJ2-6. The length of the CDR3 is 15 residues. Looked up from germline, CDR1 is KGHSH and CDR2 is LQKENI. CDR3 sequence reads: CASSPVISGANVLTF.